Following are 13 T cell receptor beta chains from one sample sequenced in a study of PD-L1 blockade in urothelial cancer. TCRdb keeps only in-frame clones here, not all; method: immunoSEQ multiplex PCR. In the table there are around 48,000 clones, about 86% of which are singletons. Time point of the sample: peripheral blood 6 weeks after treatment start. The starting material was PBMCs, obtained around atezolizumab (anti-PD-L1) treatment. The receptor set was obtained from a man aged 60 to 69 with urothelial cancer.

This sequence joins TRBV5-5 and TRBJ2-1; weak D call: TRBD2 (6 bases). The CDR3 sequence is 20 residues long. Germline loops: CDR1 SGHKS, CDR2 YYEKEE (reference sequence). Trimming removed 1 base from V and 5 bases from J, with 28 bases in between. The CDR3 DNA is TGTGCCAGCAGCTTGAGACCTGCAGTAGCGGCAACGACCCTCAACAATGAGCAGTTCTTC. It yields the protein CASSLRPAVAATTLNNEQFF.

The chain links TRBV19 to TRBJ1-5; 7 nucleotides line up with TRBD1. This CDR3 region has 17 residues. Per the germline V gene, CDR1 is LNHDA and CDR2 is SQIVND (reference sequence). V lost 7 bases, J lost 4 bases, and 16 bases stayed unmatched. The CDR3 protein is CASNPRPLGQPNQPQHF. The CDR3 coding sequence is TGTGCCAGTAACCCCCGACCTCTGGGACAGCCTAATCAGCCCCAGCATTTT.

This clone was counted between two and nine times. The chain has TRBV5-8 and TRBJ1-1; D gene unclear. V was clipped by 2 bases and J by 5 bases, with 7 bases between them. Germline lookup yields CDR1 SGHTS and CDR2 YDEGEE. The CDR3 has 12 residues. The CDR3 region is CASSFGRTEAFF. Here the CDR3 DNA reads TGTGCCAGCAGCTTTGGGAGGACTGAAGCTTTCTTT.

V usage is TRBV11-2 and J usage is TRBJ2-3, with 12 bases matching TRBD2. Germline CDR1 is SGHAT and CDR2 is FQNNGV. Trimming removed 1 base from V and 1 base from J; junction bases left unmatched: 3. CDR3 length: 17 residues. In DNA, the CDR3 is TGTGCCAGCAGCTTAGTACTAGCGGGGGGTGGCACAGATACGCAGTATTTT. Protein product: CASSLVLAGGGTDTQYF.

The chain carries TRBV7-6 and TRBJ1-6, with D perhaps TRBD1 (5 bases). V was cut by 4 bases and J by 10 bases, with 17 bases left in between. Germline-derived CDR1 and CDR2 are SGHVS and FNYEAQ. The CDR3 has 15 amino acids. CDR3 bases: TGTGCCAGCAGCTACGGGAGGGGAGAGGACTCACCCCTCCACTTT. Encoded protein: CASSYGRGEDSPLHF.

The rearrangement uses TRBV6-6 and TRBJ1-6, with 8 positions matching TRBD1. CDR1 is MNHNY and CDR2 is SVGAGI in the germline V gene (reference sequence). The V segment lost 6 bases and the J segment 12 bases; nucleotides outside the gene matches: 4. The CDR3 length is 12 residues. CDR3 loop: CASSPQGVPLHF. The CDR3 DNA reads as TGTGCCAGCAGCCCACAGGGGGTACCCCTCCACTTT.

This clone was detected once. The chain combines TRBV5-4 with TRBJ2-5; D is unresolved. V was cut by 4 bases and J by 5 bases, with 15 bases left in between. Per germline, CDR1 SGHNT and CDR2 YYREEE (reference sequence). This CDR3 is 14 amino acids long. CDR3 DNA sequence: TGTGCCAGCAGCCCCGTAGGAGTCCAGGAGACCCAGTACTTC. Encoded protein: CASSPVGVQETQYF.

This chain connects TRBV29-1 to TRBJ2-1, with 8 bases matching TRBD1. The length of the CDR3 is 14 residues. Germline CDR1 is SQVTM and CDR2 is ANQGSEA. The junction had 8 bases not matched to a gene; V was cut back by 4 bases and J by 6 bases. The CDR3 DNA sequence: TGCAGCGTTGGCCCAGGGGGCTTCGGCAATGAGCAGTTCTTC. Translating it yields CSVGPGGFGNEQFF.

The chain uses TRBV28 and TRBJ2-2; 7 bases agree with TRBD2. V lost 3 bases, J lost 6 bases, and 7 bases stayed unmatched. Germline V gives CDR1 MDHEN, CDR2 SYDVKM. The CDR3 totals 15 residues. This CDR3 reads CASSLSGGLSGELFF. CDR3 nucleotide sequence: TGTGCCAGCAGTTTGTCCGGGGGGTTATCCGGGGAGCTGTTTTTT.

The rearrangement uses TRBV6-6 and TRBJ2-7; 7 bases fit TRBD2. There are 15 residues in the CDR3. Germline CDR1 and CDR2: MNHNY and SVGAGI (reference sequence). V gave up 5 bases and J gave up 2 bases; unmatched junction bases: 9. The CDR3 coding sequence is TGTGCCAGCAGTGCAGTAGCGGGTCGAACCTACGAGCAGTACTTC. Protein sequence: CASSAVAGRTYEQYF.

The CDR3 sequence: CASSQELAGVQETQYF. CDR3 nucleotide sequence: TGCGCCAGCAGCCAAGAACTAGCGGGGGTCCAAGAGACCCAGTACTTC. The chain has TRBV4-1 and TRBJ2-5; 11 nucleotides match TRBD2. The CDR3 has 16 residues. Per germline, CDR1 MGHRA and CDR2 YSYEKL. Trimming removed 0 bases from V and 1 base from J; junction bases left unmatched: 1.

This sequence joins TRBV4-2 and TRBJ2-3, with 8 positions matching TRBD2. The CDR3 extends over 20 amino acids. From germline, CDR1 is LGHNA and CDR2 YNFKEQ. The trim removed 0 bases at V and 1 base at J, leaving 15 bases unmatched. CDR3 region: CASSQDLPGPAGGRTDTQYF. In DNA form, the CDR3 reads TGTGCCAGCAGCCAAGACTTGCCCGGTCCGGCGGGGGGCCGCACAGATACGCAGTATTTT.

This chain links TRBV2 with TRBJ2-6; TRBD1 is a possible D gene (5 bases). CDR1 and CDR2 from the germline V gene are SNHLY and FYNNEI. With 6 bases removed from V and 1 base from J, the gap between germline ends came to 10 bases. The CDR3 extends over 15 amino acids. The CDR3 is CASSSRGSGANVLTF. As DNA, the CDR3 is TGTGCCAGCAGCTCAAGGGGTTCTGGGGCCAACGTCCTGACTTTC.